This T cell receptor beta chain derives from a study of cytomegalovirus exposure and HLA in healthy donors (dated 2017 in TCRdb). About the study as a whole: An earlier analysis of several hundred of the donors reported roughly 270 Gb of sequence data and around 110 million unique TCR beta sequences from some 180 million T cells. Roughly 300 gigabases of sequencing data and 70 million to 100 million unique TCR sequences were included in an early release covering roughly 600 HLA-typed donors. The genetic ancestry cluster associated with self-reported Caucasian donors included 65% to 90% of the roughly 360 genotyped donors. The study aimed to test whether signatures of past pathogen exposure could be identified by cataloging public T cell receptors. Using immunosequencing, the study profiled T cell repertoires from around 680 subjects and related those repertoires to cytomegalovirus serostatus. Besides the first cohort of some 670 subjects, a separate validation cohort made up of roughly 120 different subjects was used. The study combined high-throughput TCR immunosequencing, statistical association of individual TCRs with disease status, and machine learning to predict cytomegalovirus infection status. In a later analysis, previously published TCR beta repertoires from 600 to 850 donors were re-analyzed and high-resolution HLA genotyping was added so that TCR occurrence patterns could be studied. The later analysis used no new phenotypic data to find candidate immune exposures, relying instead on TCR beta sequences and their occurrence across donors. In an earlier analysis of around 540 of the donors, high-throughput TCR beta sequencing was used to judge whether each TCR beta V gene segment behaved as functional or pseudogenic. Donor age, sex, ethnicity and CMV serostatus were compiled together with the repertoire data. A later genetic analysis took genome-wide SNP genotypes for about three fifths of the roughly 700 donors and used that subset as a discovery cohort. All discovery cohort repertoires had been generated using a single sequencing platform. HLA typing included class I and class II loci at four-digit resolution. The number of typed donors differed by locus: about 620-640 for A, B, C, DRB1 and DQB1; 522 for DQA1; 606 for DPA1; and roughly 470 for DPB1. A handful of DR-DQ haplotypes were handled as single units for association and clustering because linkage in the cohort was strong. Among some 410 genotyped donors of the cohort, an average of roughly 240,000 unique TCR beta nucleotide sequences were sequenced per donor, around 18% of them non-productive.

Overall study results and their limits: Most TCR sequences were observed very rarely across donors, whereas some public TCRs were present in many individuals. Because HLA typing was unavailable for some donors at each locus, only the typed subset was used in association tests. In vitro tests confirmed that a few of the cytomegalovirus-associated TCR beta chains recognize cytomegalovirus antigens. A later analysis found that TCR association rates varied across HLA loci, with DRB1 alleles showing the most associated TCRs and HLA-C alleles the fewest. It was suggested by the authors that the approach could potentially be generalized to other disease states and immunological phenotypes. In a later analysis, most CMV-associated TCR beta chains were found to appear HLA-restricted, with HLA associations seemingly driven largely by CMV exposure. In an earlier analysis of a few hundred of the donors, most TCR beta V segments were observed in productive rearrangements about 87% or about 30% of the time, broadly matching IMGT annotations. A later analysis associated about 16,000 TCR beta sequences with specific HLA alleles at a false discovery rate of 0.05. The cohort was sequenced for TCR beta chains only, and without alpha or paired-chain data the features that could be detected were limited. Correlated functional status among segregating V segments might be attributable to linkage disequilibrium, but an unknown experimental factor could not be ruled out. In a later genetic analysis, fewer N-insertions in productive TCRs were reported among donors in an Asian-associated ancestry cluster than the roughly 700-donor mean. A group of highly shared sequence variants was considered likely to be a technical artifact of the sequencing pipeline. The only immune exposure information available for the cohort was CMV serostatus. Presence/absence analyses assumed roughly uniform sequencing depth across donors, an assumption that may not hold. Some IMGT-functional V segments, including TRBV6-2 and TRBV6-3, could not be told apart with the 87-base-pair reads, so those segments were excluded. In the study, roughly 160 TCR beta chains were listed as associated with cytomegalovirus. In both the original and validation cohorts, the classifier was reported to diagnose cytomegalovirus status with high specificity and sensitivity. A later genetic analysis associated a missense DCLRE1C variant with V-gene and J-gene trimming of TCR beta chains, and an independent cohort replicated the association. A further reported finding was that TCR beta sequences accurately predicted the HLA-A and HLA-B alleles for most subjects in the first cohort. A later analysis found that HLA-associated TCR beta chains were more clonally expanded and had lower generation probabilities than equally common non-associated chains. Strong co-occurrence of HLA alleles, especially DR and DQ, made assigning TCR associations to individual alleles difficult. Because counts were too low, seventeen rarely observed V segments, including chromosome 9 orphons, were left out of the earlier analysis of roughly 600 of the donors. A later analysis reported that several top co-occurrence clusters appeared linked to parvovirus B19, influenza, CMV and Epstein-Barr virus.

The receptor library was made with the immunoSEQ multiplex PCR assay. The multiplex PCR relied on a mix of 60 forward primers for TCR Vbeta segments and 13 reverse primers for TCR Jbeta segments. The CDR3 region of rearranged TCR beta genes was amplified from genomic DNA with a multiplex PCR assay. The amplified TCR beta libraries were sequenced on the Illumina HiSeq System as 87-base-pair reads. From the authors' description of their analysis: Across the 670 or so repertoires, a later analysis counted roughly 84 million unique TCR beta chains, 9 million to 14 million of which were shared by at least two donors. To remove PCR and sequencing errors, raw reads were error-corrected and collapsed into unique sequences using a nearest-neighbor algorithm that merged closely related sequences. Alignment of CDR3 sequences to IMGT reference sequences was used to assign V, D and J gene segments. For a sequence to be retained, a match of at least six nucleotides was required to both a V gene segment and a J gene segment. A rearrangement was called productive if the CDR3 had no stop codons and remained in frame with V and J, and every other rearrangement was called non-productive. CDR3 was defined according to IMGT convention as the region running from the second conserved V-encoded cysteine to the conserved J-encoded phenylalanine. In an earlier analysis of approximately 500 of the donors, sequences lacking an unambiguous match to a single V gene segment were excluded. An earlier analysis of around 600 of the donors classified V segments as functional when productive rearrangements were above 56.7% and as segregating when the standard deviation between donors was above 5%. A statistical classification framework was built to diagnose cytomegalovirus status from the catalog of TCR beta chain sequences. In a later analysis, V and J genes were assigned by comparing TCR nucleotide sequences against IMGT/GENE-DB human TR gene sequences. Using the TCRdist pipeline, a later analysis assigned CDR3 sequences along with most-parsimonious VDJ recombination scenarios. In a later analysis, each TCR beta chain was defined by its CDR3 amino acid sequence together with its V-gene family, and reads without a unique V-gene family were excluded. To address suspected cross-contamination and a sequencing artifact, a later analysis removed roughly 640 highly shared, low-generation-probability nucleotide sequences. For each public chain, a later analysis derived a clonal expansion index from normalized ranks of inferred template counts within each repertoire. In a later analysis, generation probabilities were computed using a VDJ recombination model fitted to out-of-frame rearrangements, and the results were checked against IGoR. In a later analysis, hypergeometric tests were used to score TCR-TCR, TCR-HLA and TCR-CMV co-occurrence, with a repertoire-size bias correction applied to TCR pairs. A later analysis estimated false discovery rates by permuting HLA or CMV assignments 20 times. In a later analysis, co-occurring TCRs were grouped using DBSCAN, and TCRdist sequence similarity was added for clustering within HLA-allele-positive subsets. Repertoires with fewer than 30,000 or more than 120,000 public chains were left out of co-occurrence clustering, as were about 5 repertoires with anomalous nucleotide sharing. Held by TCRdb, this immuneACCESS table contains in-frame sequences only and omits some clones. Under half of the omission traces to an unresolved V gene where checked; the cause of the rest is unknown. V, J and clone size were drawn from that table, and D and trimming were deduced from the DNA. For this sample the table gives fewer than 250,000 clones, of which about 74% were detected only once. 15% to 18% of the sample lies in the top ten.

The cohort consisted of 600 or so healthy bone marrow donors. All cohort members were sampled while nominally healthy, although unrecorded immune exposures were likely present. The donor was CMV seronegative and belonged to the group of 352 seronegative cohort members. Every donor gave a peripheral blood sample, and the peripheral blood mononuclear cells from that sample were used for TCR beta sequencing. The Qiagen DNeasy Blood Extraction Kit was used to extract genomic DNA from the blood cell samples. The germline V gene encodes CDR1 SGHRS and CDR2 YFSETQ. V is pared back by 0 bases and J by 6 bases, with 15 bases lying between the germline termini. Taken from cysteine to phenylalanine, the CDR3 has 15 residues. The DNA shown is the 45-base CDR3, in frame from base 1. About this clone: This clone's antigen is unknown. Base qualities were left out, and no much larger clone turns up one base away.

Sequenced sample: PBMCs. This clonotype originated in a man between 40 and 49 years old in good health and CMV-seronegative. The chain uses TRBV5-1 and TRBJ2-5; TRBD1 is perhaps the D gene, given 6 matching bases. The CDR3 protein: CASSLAPAGEKTQYF. The nucleotides are TGCGCCAGCAGCTTGGCCCCCGCAGGGGAAAAGACCCAGTACTTC.